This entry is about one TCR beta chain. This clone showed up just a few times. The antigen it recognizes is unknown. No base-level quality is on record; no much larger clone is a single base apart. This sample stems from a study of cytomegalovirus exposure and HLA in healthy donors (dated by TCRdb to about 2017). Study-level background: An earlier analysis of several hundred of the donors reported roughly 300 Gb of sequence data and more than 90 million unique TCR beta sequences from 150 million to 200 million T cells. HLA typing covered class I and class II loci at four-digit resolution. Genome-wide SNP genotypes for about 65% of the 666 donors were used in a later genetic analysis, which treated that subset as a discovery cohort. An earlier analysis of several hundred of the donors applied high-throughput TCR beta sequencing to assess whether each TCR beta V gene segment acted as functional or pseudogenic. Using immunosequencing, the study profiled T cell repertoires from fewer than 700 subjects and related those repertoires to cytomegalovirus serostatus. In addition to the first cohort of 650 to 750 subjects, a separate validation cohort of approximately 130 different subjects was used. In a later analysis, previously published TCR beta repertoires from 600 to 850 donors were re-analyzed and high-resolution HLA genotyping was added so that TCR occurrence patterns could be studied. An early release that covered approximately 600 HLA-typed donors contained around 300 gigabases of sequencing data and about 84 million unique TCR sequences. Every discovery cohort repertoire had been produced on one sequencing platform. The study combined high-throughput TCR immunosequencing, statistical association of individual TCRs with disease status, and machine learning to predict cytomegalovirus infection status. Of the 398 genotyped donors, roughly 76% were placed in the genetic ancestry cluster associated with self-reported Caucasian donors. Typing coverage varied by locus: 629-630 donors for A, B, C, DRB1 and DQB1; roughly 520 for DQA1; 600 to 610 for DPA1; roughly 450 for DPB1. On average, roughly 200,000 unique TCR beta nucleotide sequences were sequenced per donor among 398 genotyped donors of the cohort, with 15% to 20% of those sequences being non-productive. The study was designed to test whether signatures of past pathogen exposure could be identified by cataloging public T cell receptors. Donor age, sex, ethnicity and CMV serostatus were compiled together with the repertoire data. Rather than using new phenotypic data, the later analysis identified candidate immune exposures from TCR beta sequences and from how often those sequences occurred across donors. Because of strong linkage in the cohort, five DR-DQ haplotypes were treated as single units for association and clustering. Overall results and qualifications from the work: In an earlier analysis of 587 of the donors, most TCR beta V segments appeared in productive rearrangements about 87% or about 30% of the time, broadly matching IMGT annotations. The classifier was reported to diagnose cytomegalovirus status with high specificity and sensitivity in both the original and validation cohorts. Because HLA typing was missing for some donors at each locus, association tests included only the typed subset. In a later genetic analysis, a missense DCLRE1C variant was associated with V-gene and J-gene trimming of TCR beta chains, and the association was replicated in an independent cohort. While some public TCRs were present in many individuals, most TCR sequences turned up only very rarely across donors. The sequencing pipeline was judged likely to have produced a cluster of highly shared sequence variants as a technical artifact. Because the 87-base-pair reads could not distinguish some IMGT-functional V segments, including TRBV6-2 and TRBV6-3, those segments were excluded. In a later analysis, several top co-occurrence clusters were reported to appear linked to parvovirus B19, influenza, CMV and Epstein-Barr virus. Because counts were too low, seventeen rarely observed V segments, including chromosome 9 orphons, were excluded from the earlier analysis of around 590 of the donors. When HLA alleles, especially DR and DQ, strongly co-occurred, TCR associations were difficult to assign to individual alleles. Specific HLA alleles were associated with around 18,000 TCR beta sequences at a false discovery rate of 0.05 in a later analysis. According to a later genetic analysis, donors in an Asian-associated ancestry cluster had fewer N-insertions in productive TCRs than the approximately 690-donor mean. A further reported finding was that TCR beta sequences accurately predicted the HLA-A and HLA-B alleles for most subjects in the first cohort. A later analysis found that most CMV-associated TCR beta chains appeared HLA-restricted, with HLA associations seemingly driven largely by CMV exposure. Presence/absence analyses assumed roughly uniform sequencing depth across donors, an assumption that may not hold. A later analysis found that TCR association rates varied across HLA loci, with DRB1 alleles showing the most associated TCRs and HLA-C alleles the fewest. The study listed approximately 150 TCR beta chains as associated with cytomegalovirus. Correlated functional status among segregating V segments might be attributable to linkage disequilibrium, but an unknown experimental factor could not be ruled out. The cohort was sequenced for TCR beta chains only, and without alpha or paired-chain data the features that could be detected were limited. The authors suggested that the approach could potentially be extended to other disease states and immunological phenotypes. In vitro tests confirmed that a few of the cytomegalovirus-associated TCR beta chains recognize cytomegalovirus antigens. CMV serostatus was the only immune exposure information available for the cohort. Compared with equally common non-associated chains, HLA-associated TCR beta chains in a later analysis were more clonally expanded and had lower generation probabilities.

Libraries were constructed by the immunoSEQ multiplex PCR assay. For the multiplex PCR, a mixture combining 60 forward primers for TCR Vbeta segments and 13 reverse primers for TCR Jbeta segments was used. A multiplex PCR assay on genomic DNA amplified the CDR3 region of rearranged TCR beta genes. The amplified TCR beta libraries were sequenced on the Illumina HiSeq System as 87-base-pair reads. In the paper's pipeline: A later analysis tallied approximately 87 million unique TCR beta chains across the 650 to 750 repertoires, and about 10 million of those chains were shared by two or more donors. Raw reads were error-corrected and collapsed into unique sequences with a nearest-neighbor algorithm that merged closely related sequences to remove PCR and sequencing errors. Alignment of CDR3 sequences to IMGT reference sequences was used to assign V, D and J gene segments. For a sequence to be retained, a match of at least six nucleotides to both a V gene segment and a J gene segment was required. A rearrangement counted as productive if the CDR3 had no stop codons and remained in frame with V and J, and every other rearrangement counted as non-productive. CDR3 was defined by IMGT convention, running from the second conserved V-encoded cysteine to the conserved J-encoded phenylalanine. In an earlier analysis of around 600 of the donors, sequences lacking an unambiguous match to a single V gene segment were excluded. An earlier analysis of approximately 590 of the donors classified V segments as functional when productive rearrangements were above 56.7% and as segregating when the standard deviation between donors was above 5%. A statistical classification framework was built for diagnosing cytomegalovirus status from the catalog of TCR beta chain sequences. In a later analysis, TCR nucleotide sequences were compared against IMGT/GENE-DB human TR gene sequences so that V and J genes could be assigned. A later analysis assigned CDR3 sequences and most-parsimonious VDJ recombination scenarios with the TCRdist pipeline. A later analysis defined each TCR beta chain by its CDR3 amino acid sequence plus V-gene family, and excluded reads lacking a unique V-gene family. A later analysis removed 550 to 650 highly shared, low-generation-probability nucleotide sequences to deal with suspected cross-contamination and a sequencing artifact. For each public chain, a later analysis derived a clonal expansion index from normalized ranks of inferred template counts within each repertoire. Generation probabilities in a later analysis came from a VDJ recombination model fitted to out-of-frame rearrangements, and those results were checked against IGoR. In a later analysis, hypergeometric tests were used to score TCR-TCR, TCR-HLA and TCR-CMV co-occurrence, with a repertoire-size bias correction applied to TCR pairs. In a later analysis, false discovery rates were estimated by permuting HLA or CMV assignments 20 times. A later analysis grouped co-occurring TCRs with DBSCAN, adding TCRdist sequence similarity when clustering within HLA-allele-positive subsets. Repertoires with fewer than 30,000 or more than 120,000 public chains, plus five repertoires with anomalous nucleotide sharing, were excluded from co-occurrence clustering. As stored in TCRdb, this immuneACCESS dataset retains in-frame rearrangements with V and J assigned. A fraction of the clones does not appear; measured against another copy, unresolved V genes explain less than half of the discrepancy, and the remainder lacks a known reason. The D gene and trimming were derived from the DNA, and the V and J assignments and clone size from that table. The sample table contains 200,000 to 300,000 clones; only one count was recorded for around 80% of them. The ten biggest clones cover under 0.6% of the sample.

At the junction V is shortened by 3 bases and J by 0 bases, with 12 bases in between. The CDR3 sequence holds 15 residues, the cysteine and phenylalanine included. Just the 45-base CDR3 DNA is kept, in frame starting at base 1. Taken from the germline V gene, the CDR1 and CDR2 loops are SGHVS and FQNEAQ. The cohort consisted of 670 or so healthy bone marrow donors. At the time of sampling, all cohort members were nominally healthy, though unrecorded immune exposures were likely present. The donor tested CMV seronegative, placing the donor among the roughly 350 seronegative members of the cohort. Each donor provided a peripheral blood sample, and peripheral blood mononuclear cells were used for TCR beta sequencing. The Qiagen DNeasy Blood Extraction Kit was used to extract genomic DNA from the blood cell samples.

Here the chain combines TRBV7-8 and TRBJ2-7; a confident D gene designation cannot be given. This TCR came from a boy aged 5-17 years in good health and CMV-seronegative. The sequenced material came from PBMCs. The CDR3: CASSLTRQGSYEQYF. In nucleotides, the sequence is TGTGCCAGCAGCTTGACCAGGCAAGGCTCCTACGAGCAGTACTTC. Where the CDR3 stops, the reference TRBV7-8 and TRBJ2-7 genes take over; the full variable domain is GAGVSQSPRYKVAKRGQDVALRCDPISGHVSLFWYQQALGQGPEFLTYFQNEAQLDKSGLPSDRFFAERPEGSVSTLKIQRTQQEDSAVYLCASSLTRQGSYEQYFGPGTRLTVT.